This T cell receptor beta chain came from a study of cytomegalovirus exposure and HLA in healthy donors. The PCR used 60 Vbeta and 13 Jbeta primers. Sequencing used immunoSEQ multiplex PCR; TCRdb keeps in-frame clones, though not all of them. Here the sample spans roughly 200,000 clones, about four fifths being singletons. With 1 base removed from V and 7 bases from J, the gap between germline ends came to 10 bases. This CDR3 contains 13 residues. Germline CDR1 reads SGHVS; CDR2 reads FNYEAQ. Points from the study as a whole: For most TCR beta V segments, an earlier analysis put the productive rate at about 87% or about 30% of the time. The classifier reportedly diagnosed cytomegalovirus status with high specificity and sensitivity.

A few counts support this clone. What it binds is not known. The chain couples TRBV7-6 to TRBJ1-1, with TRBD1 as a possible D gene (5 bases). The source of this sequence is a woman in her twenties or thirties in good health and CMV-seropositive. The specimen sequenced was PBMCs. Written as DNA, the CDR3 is TGTGCCAGCAGCTTAGACGGGGGGAGTGAAGCTTTCTTT. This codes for CASSLDGGSEAFF.